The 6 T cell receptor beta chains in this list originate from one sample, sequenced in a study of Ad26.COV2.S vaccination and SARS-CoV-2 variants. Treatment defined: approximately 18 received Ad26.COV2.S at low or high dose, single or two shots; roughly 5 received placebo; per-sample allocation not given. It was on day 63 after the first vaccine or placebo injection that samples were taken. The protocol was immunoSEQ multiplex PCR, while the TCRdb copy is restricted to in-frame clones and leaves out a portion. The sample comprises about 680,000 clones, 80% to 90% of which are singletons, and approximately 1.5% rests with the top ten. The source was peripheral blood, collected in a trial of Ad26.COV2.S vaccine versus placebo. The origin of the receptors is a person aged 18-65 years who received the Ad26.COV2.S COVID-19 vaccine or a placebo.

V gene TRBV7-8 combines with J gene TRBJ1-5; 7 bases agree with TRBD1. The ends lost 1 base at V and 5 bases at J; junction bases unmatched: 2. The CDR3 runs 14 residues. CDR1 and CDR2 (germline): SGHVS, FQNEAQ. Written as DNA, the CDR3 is TGTGCCAGCAGCTTAGAAGGGGGCGATCAGCCCCAGCATTTT. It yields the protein CASSLEGGDQPQHF.

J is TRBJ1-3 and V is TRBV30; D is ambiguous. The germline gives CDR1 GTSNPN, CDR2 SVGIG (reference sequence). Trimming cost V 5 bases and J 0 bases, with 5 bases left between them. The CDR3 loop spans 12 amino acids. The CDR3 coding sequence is TGTGCCTGGGGGTCCTCTGGAAACACCATATATTTT. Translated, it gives CAWGSSGNTIYF.

In DNA form, the CDR3 reads TGTGCCAGTAGTATACCCCGGGACAGGAGAAAAATGAACACTGAAGCTTTCTTT. Translated, it gives CASSIPRDRRKMNTEAFF. The V call is TRBV19, the J call TRBJ1-1; TRBD1 matches at 8 bases. In germline, CDR1 is LNHDA, CDR2 SQIVND (reference sequence). CDR3 size: 18 residues. V was clipped by 2 bases and J by 0 bases; unmatched bases: 11.

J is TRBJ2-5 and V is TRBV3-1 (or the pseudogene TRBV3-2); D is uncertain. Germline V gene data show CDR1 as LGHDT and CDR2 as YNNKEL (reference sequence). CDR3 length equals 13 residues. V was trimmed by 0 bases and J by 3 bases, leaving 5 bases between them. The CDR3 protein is CASSQDNKETQYF. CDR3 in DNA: TGTGCCAGCAGCCAAGATAACAAAGAGACCCAGTACTTC.

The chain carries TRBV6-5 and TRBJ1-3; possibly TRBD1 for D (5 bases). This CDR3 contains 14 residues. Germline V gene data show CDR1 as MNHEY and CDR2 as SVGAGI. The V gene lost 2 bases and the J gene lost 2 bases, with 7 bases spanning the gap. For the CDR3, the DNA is TGTGCCAGCAGTTACGGGGGGACTGGAAACACCATATATTTT. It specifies CASSYGGTGNTIYF.

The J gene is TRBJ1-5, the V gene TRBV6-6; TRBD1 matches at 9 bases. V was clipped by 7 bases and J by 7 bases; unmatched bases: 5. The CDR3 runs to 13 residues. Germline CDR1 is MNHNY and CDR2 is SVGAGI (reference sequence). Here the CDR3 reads CASTRDRVQPQHF. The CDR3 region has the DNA TGTGCCAGCACACGGGACAGGGTCCAGCCCCAGCATTTT.